This entry describes one TCR beta chain. Its binding antigen is unknown. No base-level quality is on record; no much larger clone is a single base apart. Looking up the germline V gene yields CDR1 SGHTA and CDR2 FQGNSA. The CDR3 holds 13 amino acids from the cysteine to the phenylalanine. The sequence is cut down to CDR3 DNA, 39 bases in frame from base 1. V is cut by 5 bases and J by 10 bases, and the space between the germline ends is 15 bases. This entry belongs to a study of blood T cells in healthy people across ages (dated by TCRdb to between 2015 and 2017). Background on the whole study: In model experiments, template switching captured about one uniquely barcoded TCR beta cDNA molecule for every two T cells. To avoid experimental bias, donors of different ages were distributed randomly across sequencing lanes. Age-related changes in TCR beta repertoire diversity were measured in the study by deep sequencing normalized with unique cDNA molecular identifiers. The study analyzed two additional independent replicas of 1 million unique cDNA reads from the same blood draw for two donors, one aged 18 to 30 and one aged 80 or older. Donors were grouped into four age groups: young (average 16 years), middle-aged (39), aged (around 60) and long-lived (about 89). Study-wide findings and limitations: There was a strong correlation between observed TCR beta diversity and the percentage of naive T cells measured by flow cytometry. Estimates of total diversity based on one million sequenced T cells were regarded as lower bounds and as underestimates. Donor CMV infection status was unknown, potentially confounding age-related changes in expanded clonotypes. Compared with the aged group, more naive CD4+ T cells, fewer expanded clones and increased TCR diversity were shown by the long-lived group, suggesting age selection. Since profiling was done on bulk unsorted PBMCs, naive and antigen-experienced compartments could not be conclusively compared. Observed TCR beta diversity per million T cells fell roughly linearly with age, and a significant reduction was already apparent by age approximately 41.

The donors were roughly 39 Caucasian individuals from Russia, aged roughly 6 to 90 years, who were systemically healthy. Approximately 10 milliliters of peripheral blood were collected from each donor into EDTA-treated Vacutainer tubes. Ficoll-Paque density-gradient centrifugation was used to isolate PBMCs, with at least 6.5 million per sample. Trizol reagent was used to extract total RNA from the PBMCs, yielding at least 5.5 micrograms per sample. Naive CD45RAhigh/CD27high T cell percentages were measured by flow cytometry on a PBMC aliquot from every donor. The library was produced with 5' RACE. The second PCR ran for roughly 7 to 12 cycles and used a J-beta primer mix along with a sample-barcoded 5' primer. Each TCR beta cDNA molecule received a unique molecular identifier from a template-switch 5' adaptor carrying 12 random nucleotides. Each sample yielded at least 2.5 million CDR3-containing paired-end reads. All of the RNA was converted into first-strand cDNA using the Mint cDNA synthesis kit, with a TRBC-specific oligonucleotide serving as the primer. Following uracil-DNA glycosylase treatment, all cDNA underwent a first 18-cycle PCR with the universal primers M1SS and BC2_uni_R. In the original analysis: Each sample was normalized by randomly selecting 1 million high-quality reads, each carrying a distinct molecular identifier. Instead of being binned into consensus sequences, reads that shared molecular identifiers were thrown out. CDR3 identification, clonotype clustering and error correction used MiTCR with a Q25 quality threshold and the strictest error-elimination algorithm. A nonparametric unseen species model with Euler transformation was used to estimate lower-bound total TCR beta diversity. Clones were called with MiXCR by TCRdb after fastp trimmed the public reads at Q25, and only in-frame beta chains were retained. All rows with the same CDR3 protein become a single entry with the most common DNA and genes. For this entry, the V and J calls and clone size follow TCRdb and not the study's own pipeline. The sample data list approximately 1,700,000 distinct CDR3 sequences, and around 42% of these were observed just once. In total, the top ten clones hold 23% of the sample.

This receptor was identified in a human donor in good health. Sequenced: blood. This chain joins TRBV7-2 to TRBJ2-1; TRBD1 might be the D gene, on 6 matching bases. The CDR3: CASSARGRKEQFF. The nucleotide sequence reads TGTGCCAGCAGCGCCAGGGGTCGCAAAGAGCAGTTCTTC.